The 25 T cell receptor beta chains below all came from one sample that was sequenced in a study of T cell responses to AZD1222 COVID-19 vaccine. The data were produced by immunoSEQ multiplex PCR, yet TCRdb's version contains in-frame clones alone and is incomplete. The sample contains roughly 80,000 clones, approximately 90% of which appear only once. Sequencing was performed on peripheral blood, taken 28 days after the second AZD1222 dose. These receptors were collected from an adult who received the AZD1222 COVID-19 vaccine.

This chain connects TRBV11-3 to TRBJ1-6; 9 positions agree with TRBD1. V shed 6 bases, J shed 9 bases, and the junction held 6 bases outside the gene matches. Germline lookup yields CDR1 SGHNT and CDR2 YENEEA. The CDR3 has 14 amino acids. Here the CDR3 reads CASSHTGQGSPLHF. CDR3 DNA sequence: TGTGCCAGCAGTCACACGGGACAGGGTTCACCCCTCCACTTT.

V usage is TRBV12-3 or TRBV12-4 and J usage is TRBJ2-2; a possible D gene is TRBD1 (5 bases). The CDR3 has 13 residues. The V gene lost 2 bases and the J gene lost 4 bases, with 5 bases spanning the gap. The CDR3 DNA is TGTGCCAGCAGTTTACAGGGCACCGGGGAGCTGTTTTTT. It translates to CASSLQGTGELFF.

V usage is TRBV5-5 and J usage is TRBJ2-6, with D unclear. The CDR3 runs 15 residues. Germline CDR1 is SGHKS and CDR2 is YYEKEE (reference sequence). The ends were cut back, 0 bases at V and 2 bases at J, with 6 bases in the middle. The CDR3 nucleotides read TGTGCCAGCAGCTTGGATACAGCTGGGGCCAACGTCCTGACTTTC. Translation gives CASSLDTAGANVLTF.

The chain has TRBV30 and TRBJ1-6; 8 positions match TRBD1. From germline, CDR1 is GTSNPN and CDR2 SVGIG (reference sequence). The V segment lost 3 bases and the J segment 6 bases; nucleotides outside the gene matches: 4. The CDR3 is 14 residues long. CDR3 nucleotides: TGTGCCTGGAGCATAGGACAGGGTAATTCACCCCTCCACTTT. Its protein is CAWSIGQGNSPLHF.

The CDR3 DNA is TGTGCCAGTTCGACAGGGGCGGGTTCACCCCTCCACTTT. This encodes CASSTGAGSPLHF. V gene TRBV9 combines with J gene TRBJ1-6, with 8 nucleotides matching TRBD1. The CDR3 has 13 residues. V shed 8 bases and J 9 bases; nucleotides not matched to a gene: 7. Per the germline V gene, CDR1 is SGDLS and CDR2 is YYNGEE.

The chain is built from TRBV4-1 and TRBJ1-5; D unclear. The CDR3 has 14 residues. The V and J ends lost 2 bases and 9 bases respectively, with 14 bases between them. Germline CDR1 and CDR2: MGHRA and YSYEKL. CDR3 coding DNA: TGCGCCAGCAGCCAATTCACTCCATCATCGCCCCAGCATTTT. As protein: CASSQFTPSSPQHF.

The J gene is TRBJ1-2, the V gene TRBV7-2, with D perhaps matching TRBD1 (6 bases). The germline V gene has CDR1 SGHTA and CDR2 FQGNSA. The CDR3 is 13 amino acids. Trimming left V 3 bases short and J 6 bases short, with 11 bases between. The CDR3, as DNA: TGTGCCAGCAGCTTCTCCGGGGACAATGGCTACACCTTC. It codes for CASSFSGDNGYTF.

This chain uses TRBV29-1 with TRBJ1-2, with D maybe TRBD1 (6 bases). Germline V CDR1 and CDR2: SQVTM, ANQGSEA. The CDR3 sequence is 14 residues long. V was pared by 7 bases and J by 0 bases, with 15 bases between. The CDR3 protein is CSAETGQANYGYTF. For the CDR3, the DNA is TGCAGCGCAGAGACAGGACAAGCTAACTATGGCTACACCTTC.

The rearrangement joins TRBV27 to TRBJ2-5, with 10 bases matching TRBD1. Germline V gene data show CDR1 as MNHEY and CDR2 as SMNVEV (reference sequence). This CDR3 spans 15 amino acids. V lost 6 bases to trimming and J lost 2 bases; unmatched junction nucleotides: 6. CDR3 nucleotide sequence: TGTGCCAGCAGGGGGGACAGGGGAAATCAAGAGACCCAGTACTTC. Translated: CASRGDRGNQETQYF.

This chain connects TRBV20-1 to TRBJ2-5; unclear D gene. CDR1 is DFQATT and CDR2 is SNEGSKA in the germline V gene (reference sequence). Between the trimmed V and J ends, which lost 3 bases and 2 bases, there was a span of 7 bases. There are 12 residues in the CDR3. The CDR3 here is CSASNTQETQYF. CDR3 nucleotides: TGCAGTGCTAGTAACACGCAAGAGACCCAGTACTTC.

This clone appeared once. V is TRBV3-1 (or the pseudogene TRBV3-2) and J is TRBJ2-7; maybe TRBD2 (6 bases). This CDR3 is 14 amino acids long. Deletions cut 1 base from V and 2 bases from J, with 9 bases between. Germline CDR1 LGHDT, CDR2 YNNKEL (reference sequence). In DNA, the CDR3 is TGTGCCAGCAGCCAAGGCGGGAACGCCTACGAGCAGTACTTC. Translating it yields CASSQGGNAYEQYF.

The J gene is TRBJ2-3, the V gene TRBV9; 12 positions match TRBD2. The CDR3 has 18 amino acids. J gave up 3 bases and V 0 bases, and 8 bases lay outside the gene matches. Germline V CDR1 and CDR2: SGDLS, YYNGEE. In nucleotides, the CDR3 is TGTGCCAGCAGCGTAGATTCTAGCGGGGGGGCGTGGACAGATACGCAGTATTTT. This encodes CASSVDSSGGAWTDTQYF.

V is TRBV4-3 and J is TRBJ1-4, with 8 positions matching TRBD1. The CDR3 extends over 16 amino acids. Germline V gene lookup returns CDR1 LGHNA and CDR2 YSLEER. Trimming cost V 0 bases and J 8 bases; bases outside gene matches: 8. CDR3 sequence reads: CASSQEPGTGLEKLFF. The DNA of the CDR3 is TGCGCCAGCAGCCAAGAACCCGGGACAGGATTGGAAAAACTGTTTTTT.

The J gene is TRBJ2-7, the V gene TRBV24-1; TRBD1 aligns across 7 bases. After removal of 4 bases from V and 0 bases from J, the junction contained 5 bases not matched to a gene. The length of the CDR3 is 15 residues. Germline lookup yields CDR1 KGHDR and CDR2 SFDVKD. CDR3 DNA: TGTGCCACCAGTGACTCCGGGACAGCCTCCTACGAGCAGTACTTC. Translation gives CATSDSGTASYEQYF.

This rearrangement joins TRBV29-1 to TRBJ1-4; 7 bases match TRBD1. Trimming took 5 bases from V and 4 from J; bases not matched to a gene: 4. Germline CDR1 is SQVTM and CDR2 is ANQGSEA. The CDR3 is 13 amino acids. The CDR3: CSVNRGGNEKLFF. The CDR3, as DNA: TGCAGCGTTAACAGGGGAGGTAATGAAAAACTGTTTTTT. The whole variable domain, filled in from reference TRBV29-1 and TRBJ1-4, reads SAVISQKPSRDICQRGTSLTIQCQVDSQVTMMFWYRQQPGQSLTLIATANQGSEATYESGFVIDKFPISRPNLTFSTLTVSNMSPEDSSIYLCSVNRGGNEKLFFGSGTQLSVL.

This clone occurred once. V gene TRBV6-4 combines with J gene TRBJ1-2; tentatively, D is TRBD1 (5 bases). The V end lost 2 bases, the J end lost 2 bases, and 12 bases lay between the germline ends. Germline CDR1 and CDR2: MRHNA and SNTAGT. The CDR3 sequence is 15 residues long. The CDR3 sequence: CASSDAPGRNYGYTF. DNA of the CDR3: TGTGCCAGCAGTGACGCCCCAGGGAGGAACTATGGCTACACCTTC.

The V gene is TRBV7-9, the J gene TRBJ1-2, with D unclear. Germline V gene lookup returns CDR1 SEHNR and CDR2 FQNEAQ (reference sequence). Trimming took off 0 bases at V and 0 bases at J, with 5 bases between the two ends. CDR3 length: 14 residues. This CDR3 is CASSLASTNYGYTF. CDR3 nucleotides: TGTGCCAGCAGCTTAGCATCGACTAACTATGGCTACACCTTC.

The CDR3 here is CASRSLQGLVRSPLHF. In nucleotides, the CDR3 is TGTGCCAGCAGATCCCTCCAGGGCCTTGTAAGATCACCCCTCCACTTT. The V call is TRBV2, the J call TRBJ1-6; tentatively, D is TRBD1 (5 bases). The germline gives CDR1 SNHLY, CDR2 FYNNEI. Between the trimmed V and J ends, which lost 6 bases and 10 bases, there was a span of 22 bases. CDR3 length equals 16 residues. Looking up the rest from reference TRBV2 and TRBJ1-6 gives the full variable domain: EPEVTQTPSHQVTQMGQEVILRCVPISNHLYFYWYRQILGQKVEFLVSFYNNEISEKSEIFDDQFSVERPDGSNFTLKIRSTKLEDSAMYFCASRSLQGLVRSPLHFGNGTRLTVT.

This chain links TRBV27 with TRBJ1-6; D is possibly TRBD1 (5 bases). This CDR3 has 13 residues. V was pared by 3 bases and J by 9 bases, with 9 bases between. CDR1 is MNHEY, CDR2 SMNVEV, per germline (reference sequence). The CDR3 DNA sequence: TGTGCCAGCAGTTTTGGGGGTCGTTCACCCCTCCACTTT. It codes for CASSFGGRSPLHF.

This CDR3 reads CASSLEQYSNQPQHF. For the CDR3, the DNA is TGTGCCAGCAGCTTAGAACAATATAGCAATCAGCCCCAGCATTTT. The V call is TRBV5-8, the J call TRBJ1-5; D unresolved. Germline lookup yields CDR1 SGHTS and CDR2 YDEGEE. The CDR3 totals 15 residues. Trimming left V 2 bases short and J 0 bases short, with 9 bases between.

The V and J genes are TRBV6-1 and TRBJ1-4, with D maybe TRBD1 (6 bases). From germline, CDR1 is MNHNS and CDR2 SASEGT. With 3 bases removed from V and 10 bases from J, the gap between germline ends came to 9 bases. This CDR3 is built from 12 residues. In DNA, the CDR3 is TGTGCCAGCAGTGACAGGGGTGTAAAACTGTTTTTT. As protein: CASSDRGVKLFF.

This rearrangement joins TRBV7-3 to TRBJ2-2; perhaps TRBD1 as D (5 bases). V shed 1 base and J shed 0 bases, with 6 bases lying between them. CDR3 length: 15 residues. In germline, CDR1 is SGHTA, CDR2 FQGTGA. The CDR3 loop reads CASSLMTANTGELFF. The CDR3 nucleotides are TGTGCCAGCAGCTTAATGACAGCGAACACCGGGGAGCTGTTTTTT.

This rearrangement joins TRBV5-1 to TRBJ2-1; maybe TRBD1 (5 bases). The CDR3 has 14 amino acids. Trimming pared 3 bases from V and 5 bases from J, leaving 12 bases between. From germline, CDR1 is SGHRS and CDR2 YFSETQ. Here the CDR3 reads CASSSGQGHNEQFF. CDR3 nucleotide sequence: TGCGCCAGCAGCTCCGGACAAGGGCACAATGAGCAGTTCTTC.

The CDR3: CASSIGLVADTQYF. The CDR3 DNA reads TGCGCCAGCAGCATCGGACTAGTCGCAGATACGCAGTATTTT. The rearrangement uses TRBV5-1 and TRBJ2-3; 7 nucleotides agree with TRBD2. Germline V CDR1 and CDR2: SGHRS, YFSETQ. The CDR3 sequence is 14 residues long. V lost 4 bases and J lost 4; bases outside the gene matches: 6.

The genes are TRBV2 and TRBJ2-5; D is perhaps TRBD2 (5 bases). Germline CDR1 reads SNHLY; CDR2 reads FYNNEI. This CDR3 is 13 amino acids long. Between the trimmed V and J ends, which lost 6 bases and 5 bases, there was a span of 13 bases. The CDR3 region has the DNA TGTGCCAGCAGCGTTCGGGGTCGGGAGACCCAGTACTTC. Amino acid sequence: CASSVRGRETQYF.